These T cell receptor beta chains were read from a single sample in a study of blood T cell repertoires in COVID-19. Method: immunoSEQ multiplex PCR; TCRdb's copy keeps in-frame clones and lacks some. The table shows about 310,000 clones, with over 85% occurring only once. Sequenced: PBMCs or T cells enriched from blood (not recorded which). The receptors were sampled from a woman aged 25 to 45 who had recovered from COVID-19. Each CDR3 is given with its conserved first and last residue. A D gene is named only where the DNA matches it firmly. Part of the rows lack a size; the others show once, few, many or a class for expanded clones.

J gene: TRBJ1-1; clone size: NA; V gene: TRBV30; D gene: TRBD1; CDR3 protein: CAWEWDRGAFF; CDR3 DNA: TGTGCCTGGGAATGGGACAGGGGTGCTTTCTTT
J gene: TRBJ1-2; clone size: NA; V gene: TRBV6-5; D gene: TRBD1; CDR3 protein: CASSYFTGTVYGYTF; CDR3 DNA: TGTGCCAGCAGTTACTTCACCGGGACAGTCTATGGCTACACCTTC
J gene: TRBJ2-2; clone size: NA; V gene: TRBV30; D gene: TRBD1; CDR3 protein: CAWSRQGSGELFF; CDR3 DNA: TGTGCCTGGAGTAGACAGGGATCCGGGGAGCTGTTTTTT
J gene: TRBJ1-2; clone size: NA; V gene: TRBV12-3/TRBV12-4; D gene: NA; CDR3 protein: CASSDVGVQGYTF; CDR3 DNA: TGTGCCAGCAGTGACGTCGGGGTGCAAGGCTACACCTTC
J gene: TRBJ1-3; clone size: NA; V gene: TRBV7-6; D gene: TRBD1; CDR3 protein: CASSLDDRGPGNTIYF; CDR3 DNA: TGTGCCAGCAGCTTAGACGACAGGGGGCCGGGAAACACCATATATTTT
J gene: TRBJ2-7; clone size: NA; V gene: TRBV5-4; D gene: TRBD1; CDR3 protein: CASSSGTGYSYEQYF; CDR3 DNA: TGTGCCAGCAGCTCCGGGACAGGCTATTCGTACGAGCAGTACTTC
J gene: TRBJ2-1; clone size: few; V gene: TRBV2; D gene: TRBD2; CDR3 protein: CASSEYSPAGVIYNEQFF; CDR3 DNA: TGTGCCAGCAGTGAATACTCCCCAGCGGGAGTGATCTACAATGAGCAGTTCTTC
J gene: TRBJ2-3; clone size: NA; V gene: TRBV9; D gene: TRBD2; CDR3 protein: CASSPGLERDTQYF; CDR3 DNA: TGTGCCAGCAGCCCGGGACTAGAAAGAGATACGCAGTATTTT
J gene: TRBJ2-7; clone size: NA; V gene: TRBV27; D gene: NA; CDR3 protein: CASSPSGWGFTYEQYF; CDR3 DNA: TGTGCCAGCAGTCCTTCGGGGTGGGGATTTACCTACGAGCAGTACTTC
J gene: TRBJ2-1; clone size: few; V gene: TRBV5-6; D gene: TRBD2; CDR3 protein: CASSFGLAEHNEQFF; CDR3 DNA: TGTGCCAGCAGCTTCGGACTAGCGGAACACAATGAGCAGTTCTTC
J gene: TRBJ1-3; clone size: few; V gene: TRBV19; D gene: NA; CDR3 protein: CASTPGSSGNTIYF; CDR3 DNA: TGTGCCAGTACTCCAGGGTCCTCTGGAAACACCATATATTTT
J gene: TRBJ2-1; clone size: NA; V gene: TRBV9; D gene: TRBD2; CDR3 protein: CASSVGLSGRYSYNEQFF; CDR3 DNA: TGTGCCAGCAGCGTAGGGTTGAGCGGGAGGTACTCCTACAATGAGCAGTTCTTC
J gene: TRBJ2-5; clone size: once; V gene: TRBV6-4; D gene: TRBD2; CDR3 protein: CASRGAGDQETQYF; CDR3 DNA: TGTGCCAGCAGGGGAGCGGGAGACCAAGAGACCCAGTACTTC
J gene: TRBJ2-1; clone size: NA; V gene: TRBV27; D gene: NA; CDR3 protein: CASSLGLFNEQFF; CDR3 DNA: TGTGCCAGCAGTTTAGGCCTTTTTAATGAGCAGTTCTTC
J gene: TRBJ2-1; clone size: NA; V gene: TRBV10-3; D gene: TRBD2; CDR3 protein: CAISEERGTYNEQFF; CDR3 DNA: TGTGCCATCAGTGAGGAGCGGGGTACCTACAATGAGCAGTTCTTC
J gene: TRBJ2-5; clone size: NA; V gene: TRBV18; D gene: TRBD1; CDR3 protein: CASSPQDLQGAAETQYF; CDR3 DNA: TGTGCCAGCTCACCACAGGATCTACAGGGGGCCGCGGAGACCCAGTACTTC
J gene: TRBJ1-1; clone size: NA; V gene: TRBV12-3/TRBV12-4; D gene: NA; CDR3 protein: CASSFHTNTEAFF; CDR3 DNA: TGTGCCAGCAGTTTTCACACGAACACTGAAGCTTTCTTT